This record covers a single T cell receptor beta chain. Antigen specificity is unknown. This entry belongs to a study of regulatory T cells in long-lasting Graves disease. Study-wide findings and caveats: Persistent disease samples used TRBV28, TRBJ1-2 and TRBJ2-5 preferentially.

V was clipped by 4 bases and J by 7 bases, with 9 bases between them. Germline CDR1 and CDR2: SGHDT and YYEEEE. The CDR3 totals 11 residues. iRepertoire HTBI primers and Arm-PCR of CDR3 regions built TCR beta libraries. In the study's own analysis: Segment identification across samples yielded roughly 62 TRBV and about 14 TRBJ segments. Each CDR3 protein gets one entry after TCRdb re-called the multiplex PCR reads with MiXCR. The V and J calls, along with clone size, are taken from TCRdb and not from the paper's own processing. The sample includes around 400,000 distinct CDR3 sequences, about 15% seen only once; the top ten take around 7.6%. Time point denoted: newly diagnosed GD, antithyroid drugs for less than 3 months. Construction of the TCR library relied on RNA isolated from PBMCs. The same data also contributed to another study, on T cells in Graves' hyperthyroidism and ophthalmopathy. That work adds: Thyroid ultrasound and orbital computed tomography, with clinical symptoms and serum thyroxine and TRAb, informed diagnoses. A first-round RT-PCR of the TCR CDR3 used the HTBI primer set.

The sequenced sample was peripheral blood mononuclear cells (PBMCs), obtained at new diagnosis, from a patient treated with antithyroid drugs. The sequence was collected from a woman aged 40 to 49 with Graves disease. This chain uses TRBV5-6 with TRBJ2-7; D is unclear. The CDR3 region is CASSRVEEQYF. The CDR3 nucleotides read TGTGCCAGCAGCCGGGTCGAGGAGCAGTACTTC.